Sequencing of this T cell receptor (beta chain) was carried out in a study of beta chain features in type 1 diabetes. At the level of the study: The patient and healthy donor groups were comparable for age, gender and cell yields.

With V trimmed by 4 bases and J by 4 bases, 2 bases remained unmatched. The germline gives CDR1 SGDLS, CDR2 YYNGEE. The CDR3 spans 13 residues. All of the isolated RNA was reverse transcribed, so expressed TCRB transcripts were sequenced. It was found that naive, central memory and regulatory T cell samples averaged about 3.4 million reads. Here immunoSEQ multiplex PCR was the method, and the copy in TCRdb shows in-frame clones only, minus some. Altogether some 180,000 clones are present, approximately 13% being singletons, with the ten largest covering 0.62%. The study's findings and limits: Type 1 diabetes patients had fewer VDJ junction insertions and more deletions. Researchers caution that PCR might favor shorter templates, equally among patients and controls.

Concerning this clone itself: Its specificity is not known.

Sequencing was performed on central memory CD4+ T cells from blood. The gene calls are TRBV9 and TRBJ1-2, with 9 bases identical to TRBD1. The TCR was taken from a woman under 30 in good health. In DNA form, the CDR3 reads TGTGCCAGCAGCTCGACAGGGGGCTATGGCTACACCTTC. Residues: CASSSTGGYGYTF.